Reported below is one T cell receptor (beta chain). TCRdb keeps only in-frame clones here, not all; method: immunoSEQ multiplex PCR. The table lists approximately 20,000 clones, around 84% of them singletons. This specimen belongs to a study of control samples from healthy donors and cancer patients. The receptor was derived from a woman between 70 and 85 years old with lung cancer. Sequenced: PBMCs.

The CDR3: CASSTTSDSNTGELFF. The CDR3 DNA sequence: TGTGCCAGCAGCACTACTAGCGACTCGAACACCGGGGAGCTGTTTTTT. The rearrangement joins TRBV7-7 to TRBJ2-2, with 7 bases identical to TRBD2. The CDR3 runs 16 residues. Germline V gene data show CDR1 as SSHAT and CDR2 as FNYEAQ (reference sequence). Losses at the gene ends were 5 bases for V and 0 bases for J; bases not matched to a gene: 6.